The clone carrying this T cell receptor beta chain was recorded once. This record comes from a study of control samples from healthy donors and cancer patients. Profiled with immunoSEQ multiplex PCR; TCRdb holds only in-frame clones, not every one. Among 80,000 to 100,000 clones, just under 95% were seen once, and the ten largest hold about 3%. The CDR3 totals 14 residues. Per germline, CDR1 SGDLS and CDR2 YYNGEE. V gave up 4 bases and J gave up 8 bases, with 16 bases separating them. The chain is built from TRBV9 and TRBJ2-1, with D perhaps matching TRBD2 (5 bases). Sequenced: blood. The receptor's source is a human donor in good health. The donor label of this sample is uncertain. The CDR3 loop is CASSPPREGYEQFF. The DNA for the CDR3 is TGTGCCAGCAGCCCCCCTCGGGAAGGCTATGAGCAGTTCTTC.